This T cell receptor (beta chain) came from a study of blood T cell repertoires in COVID-19. For the study at large: Acute-phase and convalescent COVID-19 samples originated in the United States, Italy and Spain.

Authors' data handling: It was from reference gene primer amplification that nucleated cell counts were estimated. Using immunoSEQ multiplex PCR, the repertoire was profiled, and TCRdb retains in-frame clones only, with some absent. That table is the source of V, J and clone size, and D and trimming were worked out from the DNA. The sample consists of around 39,000 clones, about nine tenths of them appearing once. Trimming at V came to 1 base and at J to 3 bases, leaving 2 bases not matched to a gene. This CDR3 comprises 15 residues. Looked up from germline, CDR1 is SGHKS and CDR2 is YYEKEE (reference sequence).

The sequencing input was peripheral blood. J is TRBJ1-2 and V is TRBV5-5, with 11 bases fitting TRBD1. The TCR sequence derives from a man aged 60 to 69 with active COVID-19. CDR3 DNA sequence: TGTGCCAGCAGCTTGAGGACAGGGGGCGACTATGGCTACACCTTC. It codes for CASSLRTGGDYGYTF.